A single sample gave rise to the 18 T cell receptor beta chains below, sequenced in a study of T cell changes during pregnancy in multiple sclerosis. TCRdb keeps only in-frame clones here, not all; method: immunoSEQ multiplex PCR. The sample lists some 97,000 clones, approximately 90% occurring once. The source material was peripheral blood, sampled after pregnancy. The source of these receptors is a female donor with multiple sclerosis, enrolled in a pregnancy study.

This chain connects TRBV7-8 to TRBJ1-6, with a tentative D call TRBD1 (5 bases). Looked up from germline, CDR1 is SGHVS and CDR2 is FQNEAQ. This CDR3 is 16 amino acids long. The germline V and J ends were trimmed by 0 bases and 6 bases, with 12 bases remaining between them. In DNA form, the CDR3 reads TGTGCCAGCAGCTTAGCGCTTTTGGGACTTAATTCACCCCTCCACTTT. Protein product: CASSLALLGLNSPLHF.

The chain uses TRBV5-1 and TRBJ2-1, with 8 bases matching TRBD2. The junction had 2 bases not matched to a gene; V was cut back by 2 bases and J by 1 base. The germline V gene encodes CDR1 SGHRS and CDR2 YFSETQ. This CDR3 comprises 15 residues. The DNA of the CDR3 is TGCGCCAGCAGCTTACCGGGAGGGTCCTACAATGAGCAGTTCTTC. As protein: CASSLPGGSYNEQFF.

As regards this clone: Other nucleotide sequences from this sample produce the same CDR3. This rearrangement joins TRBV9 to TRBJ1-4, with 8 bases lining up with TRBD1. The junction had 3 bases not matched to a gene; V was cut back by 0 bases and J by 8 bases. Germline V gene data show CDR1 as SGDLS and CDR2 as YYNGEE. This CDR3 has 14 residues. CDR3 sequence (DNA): TGTGCCAGCAGCGTAGACAGGGGGGGGGAAAAACTGTTTTTT. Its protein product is CASSVDRGGEKLFF.

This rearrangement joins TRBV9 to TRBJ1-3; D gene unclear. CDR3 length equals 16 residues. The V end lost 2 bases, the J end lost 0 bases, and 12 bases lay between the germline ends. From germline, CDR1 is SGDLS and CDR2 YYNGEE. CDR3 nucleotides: TGTGCCAGCAGCGTGACGCCCCAGGCCTCTGGAAACACCATATATTTT. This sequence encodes CASSVTPQASGNTIYF.

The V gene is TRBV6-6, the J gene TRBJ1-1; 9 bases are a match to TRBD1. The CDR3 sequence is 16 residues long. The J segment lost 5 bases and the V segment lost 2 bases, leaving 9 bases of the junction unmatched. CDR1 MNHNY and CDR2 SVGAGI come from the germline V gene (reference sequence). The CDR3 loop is CASSYPPQGAKTEAFF. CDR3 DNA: TGTGCCAGCAGTTACCCGCCACAGGGGGCAAAGACTGAAGCTTTCTTT.

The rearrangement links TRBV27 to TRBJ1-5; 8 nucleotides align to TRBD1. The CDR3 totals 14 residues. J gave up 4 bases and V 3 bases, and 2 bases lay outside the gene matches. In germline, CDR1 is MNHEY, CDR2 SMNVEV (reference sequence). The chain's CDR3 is CASSFRTGNQPQHF. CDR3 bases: TGTGCCAGCAGTTTCCGGACAGGGAATCAGCCCCAGCATTTT.

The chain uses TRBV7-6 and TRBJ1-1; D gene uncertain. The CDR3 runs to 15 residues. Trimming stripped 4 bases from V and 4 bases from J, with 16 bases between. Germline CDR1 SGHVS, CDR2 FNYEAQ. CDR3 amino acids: CASSSGRSGFTEAFF. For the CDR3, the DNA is TGTGCCAGCAGCTCAGGACGCAGCGGGTTCACTGAAGCTTTCTTT.

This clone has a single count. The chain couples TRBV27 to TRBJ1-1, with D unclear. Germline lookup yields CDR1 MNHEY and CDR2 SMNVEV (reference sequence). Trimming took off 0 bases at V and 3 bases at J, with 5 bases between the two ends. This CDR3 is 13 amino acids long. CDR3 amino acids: CASSLSGDTEAFF. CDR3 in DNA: TGTGCCAGCAGTTTATCCGGGGACACTGAAGCTTTCTTT.

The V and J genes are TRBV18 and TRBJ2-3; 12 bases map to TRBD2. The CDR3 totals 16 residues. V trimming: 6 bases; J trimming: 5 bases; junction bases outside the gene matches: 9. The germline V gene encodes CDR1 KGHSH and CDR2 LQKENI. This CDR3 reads CASSPTSGRRRDTQYF. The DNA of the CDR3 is TGTGCCAGCTCCCCTACTAGCGGGAGGAGGAGAGATACGCAGTATTTT.

Here the CDR3 reads CASSLEGNTGELFF. The DNA for the CDR3 is TGTGCCAGCAGCCTAGAGGGGAACACCGGGGAGCTGTTTTTT. The chain links TRBV7-3 to TRBJ2-2; the D gene is possibly TRBD2 (5 bases). V was clipped by 5 bases and J by 1 base, with 8 bases between them. The CDR3 totals 14 residues. Germline CDR1 reads SGHTA; CDR2 reads FQGTGA. The entire variable domain, with the rest obtained from reference TRBV7-3 and TRBJ2-2, is as follows: GAGVSQTPSNKVTEKGKYVELRCDPISGHTALYWYRQSLGQGPEFLIYFQGTGAADDSGLPNDRFFAVRPEGSVSTLKIQRTERGDSAVYLCASSLEGNTGELFFGEGSRLTVL.

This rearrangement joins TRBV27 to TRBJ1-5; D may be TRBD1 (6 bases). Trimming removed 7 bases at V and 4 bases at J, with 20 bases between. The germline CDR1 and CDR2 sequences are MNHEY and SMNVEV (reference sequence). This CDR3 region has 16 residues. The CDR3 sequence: CASKGVGTLGNQPQHF. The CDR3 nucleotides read TGTGCCAGCAAGGGTGTTGGGACATTGGGGAATCAGCCCCAGCATTTT.

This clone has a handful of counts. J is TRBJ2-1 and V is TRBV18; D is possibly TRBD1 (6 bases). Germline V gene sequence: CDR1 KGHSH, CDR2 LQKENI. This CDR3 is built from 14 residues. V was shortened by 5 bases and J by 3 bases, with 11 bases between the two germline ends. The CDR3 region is CASSFTGYYNEQFF. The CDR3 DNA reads TGTGCCAGCTCATTCACAGGGTACTACAATGAGCAGTTCTTC. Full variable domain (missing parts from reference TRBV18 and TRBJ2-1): NAGVMQNPRHLVRRRGQEARLRCSPMKGHSHVYWYRQLPEEGLKFMVYLQKENIIDESGMPKERFSAEFPKEGPSILRIQQVVRGDSAAYFCASSFTGYYNEQFFGPGTRLTVL.

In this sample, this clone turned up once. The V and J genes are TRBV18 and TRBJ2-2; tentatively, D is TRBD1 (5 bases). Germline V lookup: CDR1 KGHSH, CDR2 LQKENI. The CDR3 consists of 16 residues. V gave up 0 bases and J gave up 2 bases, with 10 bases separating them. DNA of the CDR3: TGTGCCAGCTCACCACCGAGCAGGGTCAACACCGGGGAGCTGTTTTTT. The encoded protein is CASSPPSRVNTGELFF.

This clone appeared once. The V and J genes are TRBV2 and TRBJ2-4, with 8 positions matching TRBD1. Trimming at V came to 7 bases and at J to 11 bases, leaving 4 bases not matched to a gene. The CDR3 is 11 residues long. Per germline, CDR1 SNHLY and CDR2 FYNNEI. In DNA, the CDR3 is TGTGCCAGCAATTTCAGGGGGCTTCAGTACTTC. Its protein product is CASNFRGLQYF.

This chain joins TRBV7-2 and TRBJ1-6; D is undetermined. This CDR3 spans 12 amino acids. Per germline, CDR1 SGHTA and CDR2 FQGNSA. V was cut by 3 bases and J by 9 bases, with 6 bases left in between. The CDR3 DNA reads TGTGCCAGCAGCTTCTCTACTTCACCCCTCCACTTT. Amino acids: CASSFSTSPLHF.

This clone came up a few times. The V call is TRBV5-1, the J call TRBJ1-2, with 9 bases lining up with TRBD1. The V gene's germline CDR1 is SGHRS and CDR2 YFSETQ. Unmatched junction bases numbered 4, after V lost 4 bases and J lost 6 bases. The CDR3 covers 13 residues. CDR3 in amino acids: CASSNRDRDGYTF. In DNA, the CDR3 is TGCGCCAGCAGCAACCGGGACAGGGATGGCTACACCTTC.

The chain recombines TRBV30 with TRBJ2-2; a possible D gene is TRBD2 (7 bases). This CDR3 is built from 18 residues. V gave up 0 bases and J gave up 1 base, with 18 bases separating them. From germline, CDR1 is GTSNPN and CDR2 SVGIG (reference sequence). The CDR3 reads CAWSVRRGASRNTGELFF. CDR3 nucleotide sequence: TGTGCCTGGAGTGTACGACGGGGGGCTAGCAGGAACACCGGGGAGCTGTTTTTT.

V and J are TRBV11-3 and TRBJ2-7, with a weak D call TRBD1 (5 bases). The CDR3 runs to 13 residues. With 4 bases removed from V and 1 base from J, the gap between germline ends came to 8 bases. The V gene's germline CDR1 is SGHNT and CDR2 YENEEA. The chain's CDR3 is CASSSRASYEQYF. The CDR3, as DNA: TGTGCCAGCAGCTCCAGGGCGTCCTACGAGCAGTACTTC. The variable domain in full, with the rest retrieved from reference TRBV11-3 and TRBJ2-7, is EAGVVQSPRYKIIEKKQPVAFWCNPISGHNTLYWYLQNLGQGPELLIRYENEEAVDDSQLPKDRFSAERLKGVDSTLKIQPAELGDSAVYLCASSSRASYEQYFGPGTRLTVT.